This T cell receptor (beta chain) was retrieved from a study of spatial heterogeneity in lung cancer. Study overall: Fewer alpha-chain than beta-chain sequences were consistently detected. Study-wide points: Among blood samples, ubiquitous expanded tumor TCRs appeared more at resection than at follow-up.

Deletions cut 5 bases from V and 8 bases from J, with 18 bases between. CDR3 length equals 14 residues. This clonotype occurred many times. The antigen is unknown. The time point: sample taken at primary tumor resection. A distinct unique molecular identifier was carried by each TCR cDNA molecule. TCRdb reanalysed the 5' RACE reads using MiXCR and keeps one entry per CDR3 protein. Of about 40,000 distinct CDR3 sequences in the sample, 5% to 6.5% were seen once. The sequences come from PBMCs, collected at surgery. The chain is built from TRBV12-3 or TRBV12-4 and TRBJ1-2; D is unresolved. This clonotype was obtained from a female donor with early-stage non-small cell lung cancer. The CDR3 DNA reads TGTGCCAGCAGTCTCCGTCGCGGCGTAGGCGGCTACACCTTC. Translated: CASSLRRGVGGYTF.